This entry is about one T cell receptor beta chain. The sample belongs to a study of blood T cell repertoires in COVID-19. Repertoires were generated with immunoSEQ multiplex PCR, while TCRdb's copy carries only in-frame clones and drops some. The data contain about 86,000 clones, 75% to 90% of them singletons. The CDR3 length is 18 residues. CDR1 and CDR2 (germline): MNHEY, SMNVEV (reference sequence). V dropped 0 bases and J dropped 2; count of bases not matched to a gene: 7. The source material was peripheral blood. V usage is TRBV27 and J usage is TRBJ2-3; 11 bases map to TRBD2. This clonotype was obtained from a human donor in a cohort sampled during active COVID-19. For the CDR3, the DNA is TGTGCCAGCAGTTTATCCCTACTAGCGGGAGCCTCCACAGATACGCAGTATTTT. It encodes CASSLSLLAGASTDTQYF.